This TCR beta chain came from a study of blood T cells in healthy people across ages. CDR1 is LGHDT, CDR2 YNNKEL, per germline (reference sequence). The CDR3 extends over 13 amino acids. V dropped 2 bases and J dropped 4 bases, with 8 bases sitting between them. Combining a sample-barcoded 5' primer with a J-beta primer mix, a second PCR ran for about 7 to 12 cycles. A tag from a template-switch adaptor with 12 random nucleotides marked each cDNA molecule. From the 5' RACE reads, TCRdb called clonotypes with MiXCR, one entry per CDR3 protein. The sample shows hundreds of thousands of distinct CDR3 sequences, around three fifths of them seen only once.

The TCR was taken from a man between 60 and 75 years old in good health. The gene calls are TRBV3-1 and TRBJ2-5; unclear D gene. The sequenced material came from blood. CDR3 protein: CASSQRETETQYF. As DNA, the CDR3 is TGTGCCAGCAGCCAAAGGGAAACAGAGACCCAGTACTTC.